The TCR beta chain described here comes from a study of shared clonotypes between healthy human individuals. Study-wide points: With few donors, the genetic and exposure-history diversity represented was limited.

Germline assignment: CDR1 SGHTS and CDR2 YDEGEE. V gave up 2 bases and J gave up 1 base, with 6 bases separating them. The CDR3 has 13 residues. Running of the assay took place at deep level. Investigators spread the genomic DNA of each subset evenly over several immunoSEQ plates. It was around 220 ng DNA, approximately 28,000 T cell genomes, that sorted-subset replicate PCRs used. Clones were read by immunoSEQ multiplex PCR, and TCRdb kept only the in-frame ones, dropping some. The sample includes fewer than 3 million clones, approximately 90% seen only once; the top ten take 0.37%. On this clone itself: Its antigen is currently unknown.

This clonotype originated in a man between 18 and 29 years old in good health. Some clones in this sample may be carry-over from other donors' samples. Input material: naive CD4+ T cells from PBMCs. Subset meaning: CD45RA+ positively selected. V and J are TRBV5-8 and TRBJ1-2; D is undetermined. The CDR3 coding sequence is TGTGCCAGCAGCTTCGATCGTAACTATGGCTACACCTTC. It is translated as CASSFDRNYGYTF.